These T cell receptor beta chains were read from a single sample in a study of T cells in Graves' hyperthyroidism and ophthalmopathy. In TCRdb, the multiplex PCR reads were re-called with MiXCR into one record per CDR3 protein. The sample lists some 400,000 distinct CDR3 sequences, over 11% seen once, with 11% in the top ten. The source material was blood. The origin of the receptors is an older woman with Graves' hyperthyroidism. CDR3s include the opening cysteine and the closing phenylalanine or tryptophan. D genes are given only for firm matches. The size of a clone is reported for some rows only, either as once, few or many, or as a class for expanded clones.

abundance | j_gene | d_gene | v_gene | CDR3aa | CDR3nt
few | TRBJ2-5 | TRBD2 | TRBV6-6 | CASSYLGLAEQETQYF | TGTGCCAGCAGTTACTTGGGACTAGCGGAGCAAGAGACCCAGTACTTC
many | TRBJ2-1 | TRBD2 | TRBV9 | CASSDYGTSLSPEQFF | TGTGCCAGCAGCGATTACGGGACTAGCCTCTCTCCTGAGCAGTTCTTC
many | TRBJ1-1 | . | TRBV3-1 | CASSQEWGNTEAFF | TGTGCCAGCAGCCAAGAGTGGGGAAACACTGAAGCTTTCTTT
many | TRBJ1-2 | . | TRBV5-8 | CASSMDGNYGYTF | TGTGCCAGCAGCATGGACGGGAACTATGGCTACACCTTC
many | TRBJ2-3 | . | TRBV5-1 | CASSLWSGRTDTQYF | TGCGCCAGCAGCTTGTGGTCAGGGCGCACAGATACGCAGTATTTT
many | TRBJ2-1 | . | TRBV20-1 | CSAFLPRVGDFEQFF | TGCAGTGCTTTCCTCCCCCGGGTAGGGGACTTTGAGCAGTTCTTC
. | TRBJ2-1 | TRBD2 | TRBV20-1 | CSARDPSGIWASYNEQFF | TGCAGTGCTAGAGACCCTAGCGGGATCTGGGCCTCCTACAATGAGCAGTTCTTC
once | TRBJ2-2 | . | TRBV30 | CAWSKSGWFTGELFF | TGTGCCTGGAGTAAGAGTGGGTGGTTTACCGGGGAGCTGTTTTTT
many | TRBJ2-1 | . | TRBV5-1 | CASSTRDSYNEQFF | TGCGCCAGCAGCACACGGGATTCCTACAATGAGCAGTTCTTC
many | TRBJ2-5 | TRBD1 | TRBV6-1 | CASTRTGAQETQYF | TGTGCCAGCACCCGGACAGGGGCTCAAGAGACCCAGTACTTC
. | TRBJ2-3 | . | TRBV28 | CASSPESRTDTQYF | TGTGCCAGCAGCCCGGAGAGTAGAACAGATACGCAGTATTTT
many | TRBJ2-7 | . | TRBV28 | CASTSGRGFHEQYF | TGTGCCAGCACCTCCGGACGGGGGTTTCACGAGCAGTACTTC
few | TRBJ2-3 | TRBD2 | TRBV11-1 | CASSPEREGTDTQYF | TGTGCCAGCAGCCCCGAGCGGGAGGGCACAGATACGCAGTATTTT
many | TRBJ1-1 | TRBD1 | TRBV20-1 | CSAPGGSVSEAFF | TGCAGTGCTCCAGGGGGCAGTGTCTCCGAAGCTTTCTTT
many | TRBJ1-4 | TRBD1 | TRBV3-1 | CASSRTRGGWFEKLFF | TGTGCCAGCAGCCGGACTCGAGGGGGCTGGTTTGAAAAACTGTTTTTT
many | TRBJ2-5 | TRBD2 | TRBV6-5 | CASSYSRTSGSIGETQYF | TGTGCCAGCAGTTACTCCCGGACTAGCGGGAGTATTGGAGAGACCCAGTACTTC
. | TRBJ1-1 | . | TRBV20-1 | CSASKRNRDSAFF | TGCAGTGCTAGCAAACGGAACAGGGATTCGGCTTTCTTT
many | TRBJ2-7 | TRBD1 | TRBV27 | CASSLDRAGSYEQYF | TGTGCCAGCAGCCTGGACAGGGCGGGTTCCTACGAGCAGTACTTC
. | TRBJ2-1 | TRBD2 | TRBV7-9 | CASSQPSGGGGSYNEQFF | TGTGCCAGCAGCCAGCCTTCGGGGGGGGGGGGCTCCTACAATGAGCAGTTCTTC
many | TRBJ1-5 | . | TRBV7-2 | CASTPGWHQPQHF | TGTGCCAGCACCCCTGGATGGCATCAGCCCCAGCATTTT
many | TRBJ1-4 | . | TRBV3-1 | CASSLNPDGKLFF | TGTGCCAGCAGCCTGAACCCCGACGGAAAACTGTTTTTT
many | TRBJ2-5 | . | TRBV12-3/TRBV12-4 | CASSLSSGVEETQYF | TGTGCCAGCAGTTTATCTTCCGGGGTGGAAGAGACCCAGTACTTC
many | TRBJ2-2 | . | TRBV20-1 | CSARAPDTGELFF | TGCAGTGCTAGAGCGCCTGACACCGGGGAGCTGTTTTTT
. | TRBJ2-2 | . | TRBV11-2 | CASSARIGSGDTGELFF | TGTGCCAGCAGCGCCCGAATTGGGTCAGGGGACACCGGGGAGCTGTTTTTT
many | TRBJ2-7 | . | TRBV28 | CASSVDGSSYEQYF | TGTGCCAGCAGTGTGGACGGGAGCTCCTACGAGCAGTACTTC
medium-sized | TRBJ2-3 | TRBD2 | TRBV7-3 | CASSYDSGGTDTQYF | TGTGCCAGCAGCTACGATAGCGGGGGGACAGATACGCAGTATTTT
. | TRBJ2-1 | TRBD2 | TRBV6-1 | CASRTSGSRSYNEQFF | TGTGCCAGCAGGACTAGCGGGAGCCGCTCCTACAATGAGCAGTTCTTC
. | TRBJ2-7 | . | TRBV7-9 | CASSLGPKAGEQYF | TGTGCCAGCAGCCTCGGACCAAAAGCGGGTGAGCAGTACTTC
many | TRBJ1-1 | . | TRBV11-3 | CASSSGVQTEAFF | TGTGCCAGCAGCTCAGGGGTTCAAACTGAAGCTTTCTTT
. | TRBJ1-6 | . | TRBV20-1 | CSARSRDLYNSPLHF | TGCAGTGCTAGATCCCGGGACCTTTATAATTCACCCCTCCACTTT
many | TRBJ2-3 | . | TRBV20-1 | CSANRPGEANTQYF | TGCAGTGCCAATAGACCGGGGGAGGCAAATACGCAGTATTTT
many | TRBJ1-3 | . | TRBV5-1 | CASSTGPLPGNTIYF | TGCGCCAGCAGCACGGGACCTCTCCCTGGAAACACCATATATTTT